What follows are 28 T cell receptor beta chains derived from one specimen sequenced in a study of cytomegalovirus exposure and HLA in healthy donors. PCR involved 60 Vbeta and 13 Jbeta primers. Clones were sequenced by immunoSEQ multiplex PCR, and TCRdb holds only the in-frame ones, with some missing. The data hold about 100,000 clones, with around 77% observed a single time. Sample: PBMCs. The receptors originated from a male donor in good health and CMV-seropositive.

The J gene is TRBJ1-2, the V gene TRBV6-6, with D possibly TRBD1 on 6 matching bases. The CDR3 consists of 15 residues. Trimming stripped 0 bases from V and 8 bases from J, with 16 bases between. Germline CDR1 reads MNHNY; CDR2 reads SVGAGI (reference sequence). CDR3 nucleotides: TGTGCCAGCAGTTACTCGTCTGCGGGGGCAGGGGGCTACACCTTC. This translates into CASSYSSAGAGGYTF.

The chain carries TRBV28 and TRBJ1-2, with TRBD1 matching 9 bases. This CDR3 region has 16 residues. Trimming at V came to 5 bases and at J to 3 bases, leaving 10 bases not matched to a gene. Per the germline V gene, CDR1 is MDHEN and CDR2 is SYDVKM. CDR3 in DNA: TGTGCCAGCAGTAGGGTCACAGGGGGCAGAGACTATGGCTACACCTTC. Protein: CASSRVTGGRDYGYTF.

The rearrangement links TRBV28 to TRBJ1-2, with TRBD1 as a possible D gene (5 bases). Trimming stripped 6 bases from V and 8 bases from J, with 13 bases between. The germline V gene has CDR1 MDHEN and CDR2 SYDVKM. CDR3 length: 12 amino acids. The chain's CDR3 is CASSRRDGGYTF. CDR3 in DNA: TGTGCCAGCAGCCGCAGGGATGGAGGCTACACCTTC.

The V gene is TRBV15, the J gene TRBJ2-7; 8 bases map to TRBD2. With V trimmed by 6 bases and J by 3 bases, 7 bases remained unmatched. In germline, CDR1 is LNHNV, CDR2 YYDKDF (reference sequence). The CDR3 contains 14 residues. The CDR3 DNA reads TGTGCCACCAGACCAGCGGGAGCGGGCTACGAGCAGTACTTC. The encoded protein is CATRPAGAGYEQYF.

CDR3 loop: CASSRGQGFYNEQFF. The CDR3 bases are TGTGCCAGCAGCCGGGGACAGGGGTTTTACAATGAGCAGTTCTTC. This chain links TRBV6-5 with TRBJ2-1; 10 bases map to TRBD1. The trim removed 6 bases at V and 4 bases at J, leaving 6 bases unmatched. Germline assignment: CDR1 MNHEY and CDR2 SVGAGI. The CDR3 extends over 15 amino acids.

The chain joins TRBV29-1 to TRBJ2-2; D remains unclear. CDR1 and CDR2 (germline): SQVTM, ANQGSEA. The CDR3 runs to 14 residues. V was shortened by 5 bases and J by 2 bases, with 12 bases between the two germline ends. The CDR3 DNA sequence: TGCAGCGTTTTCCTACCACTTAACACCGGGGAGCTGTTTTTT. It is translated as CSVFLPLNTGELFF.

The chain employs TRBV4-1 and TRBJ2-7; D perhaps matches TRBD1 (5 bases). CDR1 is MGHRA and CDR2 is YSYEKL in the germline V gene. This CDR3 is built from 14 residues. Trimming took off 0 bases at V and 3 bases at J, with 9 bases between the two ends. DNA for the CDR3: TGCGCCAGCAGCCAAGAGTGGGGCAGCTACGAGCAGTACTTC. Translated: CASSQEWGSYEQYF.

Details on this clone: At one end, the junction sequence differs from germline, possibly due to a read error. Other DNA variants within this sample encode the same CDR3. CDR3 sequence reads: CATGQNQDTQYF. DNA of the CDR3: TGTGCCACGGGACAGAATCAGGATACGCAATATTTT. The chain has TRBV6-5 and TRBJ2-3; 7 bases match TRBD1. There are 12 residues in the CDR3. Germline V gene lookup returns CDR1 MNHEY and CDR2 SVGAGI.

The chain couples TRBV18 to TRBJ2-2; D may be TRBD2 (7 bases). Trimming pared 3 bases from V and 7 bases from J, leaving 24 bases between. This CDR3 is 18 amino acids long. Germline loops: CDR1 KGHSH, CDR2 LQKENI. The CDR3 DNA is TGTGCCAGCTCACCCCCCTCCCGCCGCGGGAGAGGGGGCGGGGAGCTGTTTTTT. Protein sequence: CASSPPSRRGRGGGELFF.

The CDR3 loop reads CASSPFEGGGSDTQYF. The CDR3 nucleotides read TGTGCCAGCAGCCCCTTTGAGGGAGGGGGGTCAGATACGCAGTATTTT. J is TRBJ2-3 and V is TRBV7-3; TRBD2 might be the D (7 bases). Germline CDR1 SGHTA, CDR2 FQGTGA. The CDR3 is made up of 16 amino acids. V was pared by 5 bases and J by 4 bases, with 19 bases between.

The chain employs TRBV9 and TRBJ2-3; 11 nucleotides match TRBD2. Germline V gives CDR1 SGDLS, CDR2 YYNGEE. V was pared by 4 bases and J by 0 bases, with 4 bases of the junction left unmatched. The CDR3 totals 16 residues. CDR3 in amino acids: CASSFGTSGSTDTQYF. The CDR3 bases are TGTGCCAGCAGCTTCGGGACTAGCGGCAGCACAGATACGCAGTATTTT.

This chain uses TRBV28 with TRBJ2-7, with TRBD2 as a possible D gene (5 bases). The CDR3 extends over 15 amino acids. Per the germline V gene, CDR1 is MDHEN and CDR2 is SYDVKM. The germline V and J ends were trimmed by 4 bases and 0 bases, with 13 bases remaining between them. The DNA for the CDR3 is TGTGCCAGCAGTTCCGGGGAGAGTAGCTCCTACGAGCAGTACTTC. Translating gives CASSSGESSSYEQYF.

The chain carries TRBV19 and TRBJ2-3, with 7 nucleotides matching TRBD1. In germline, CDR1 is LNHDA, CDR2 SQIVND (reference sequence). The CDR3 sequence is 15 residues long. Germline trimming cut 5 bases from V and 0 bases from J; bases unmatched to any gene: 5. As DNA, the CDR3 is TGTGCCAGTAGTGAGGGACAGTCTAGCACAGATACGCAGTATTTT. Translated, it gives CASSEGQSSTDTQYF.

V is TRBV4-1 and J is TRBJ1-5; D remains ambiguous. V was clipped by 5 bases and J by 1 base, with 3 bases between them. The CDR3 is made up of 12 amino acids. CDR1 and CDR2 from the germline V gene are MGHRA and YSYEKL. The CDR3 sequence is CASSLSNQPQHF. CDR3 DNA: TGCGCCAGCAGCTTAAGCAATCAGCCCCAGCATTTT.

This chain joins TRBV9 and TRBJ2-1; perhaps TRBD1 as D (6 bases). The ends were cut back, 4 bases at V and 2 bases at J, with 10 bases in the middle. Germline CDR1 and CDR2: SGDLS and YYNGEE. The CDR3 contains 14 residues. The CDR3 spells CASSLQGAYNEQFF. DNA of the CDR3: TGTGCCAGCAGCTTACAGGGAGCCTACAATGAGCAGTTCTTC.

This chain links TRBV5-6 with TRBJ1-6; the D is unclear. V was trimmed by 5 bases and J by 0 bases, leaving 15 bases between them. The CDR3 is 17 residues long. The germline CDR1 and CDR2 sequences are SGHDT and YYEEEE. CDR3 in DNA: TGTGCCAGCAGGGTGTGGCGGGCGAGCTCCTATAATTCACCCCTCCACTTT. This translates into CASRVWRASSYNSPLHF. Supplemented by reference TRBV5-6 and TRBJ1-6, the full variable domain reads DAGVTQSPTHLIKTRGQQVTLRCSPKSGHDTVSWYQQALGQGPQFIFQYYEEEERQRGNFPDRFSGHQFPNYSSELNVNALLLGDSALYLCASRVWRASSYNSPLHFGNGTRLTVT.

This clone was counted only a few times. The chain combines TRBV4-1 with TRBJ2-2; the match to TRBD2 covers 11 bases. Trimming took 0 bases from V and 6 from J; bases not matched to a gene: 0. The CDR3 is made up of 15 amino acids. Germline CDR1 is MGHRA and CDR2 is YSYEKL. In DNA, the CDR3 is TGCGCCAGCAGCCAAGATAGCGGGAGGGCCGGGGAGCTGTTTTTT. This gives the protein CASSQDSGRAGELFF.

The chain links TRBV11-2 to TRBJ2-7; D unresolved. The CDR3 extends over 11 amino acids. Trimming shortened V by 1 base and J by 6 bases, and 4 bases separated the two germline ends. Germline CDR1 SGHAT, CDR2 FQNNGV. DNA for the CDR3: TGTGCCAGCAGCTTAGTCCTCGAGCAGTACTTC. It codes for CASSLVLEQYF.

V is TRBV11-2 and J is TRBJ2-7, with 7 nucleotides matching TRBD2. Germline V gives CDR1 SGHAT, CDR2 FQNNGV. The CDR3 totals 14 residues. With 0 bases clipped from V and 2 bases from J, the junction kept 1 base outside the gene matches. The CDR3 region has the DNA TGTGCCAGCAGCTTAGACGGGACTACCTACGAGCAGTACTTC. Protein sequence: CASSLDGTTYEQYF.

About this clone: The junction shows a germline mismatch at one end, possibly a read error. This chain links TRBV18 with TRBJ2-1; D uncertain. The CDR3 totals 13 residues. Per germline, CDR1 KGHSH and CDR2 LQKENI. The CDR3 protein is CATSESSYNEQFF. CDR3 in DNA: TGTGCCACCTCAGAGAGCTCCTACAATGAGCAGTTCTTC.

CDR3: CASSRIRKETQYF. DNA of the CDR3: TGTGCCAGCAGTAGAATACGAAAAGAGACCCAGTACTTC. This rearrangement joins TRBV14 to TRBJ2-5; the D is unclear. This CDR3 comprises 13 residues. Germline CDR1 and CDR2: SGHDN and FVKESK. V was trimmed by 6 bases and J by 3 bases, leaving 11 bases between them.

The CDR3 DNA is TGTGCCAGCAGCCCGGAGGCGGGGGTTAATGAAAAACTGTTTTTT. This sequence encodes CASSPEAGVNEKLFF. This rearrangement joins TRBV14 to TRBJ1-4; D may be TRBD1 (5 bases). The CDR3 is 15 residues long. The V and J ends lost 4 bases and 4 bases respectively, with 13 bases between them. The germline gives CDR1 SGHDN, CDR2 FVKESK.

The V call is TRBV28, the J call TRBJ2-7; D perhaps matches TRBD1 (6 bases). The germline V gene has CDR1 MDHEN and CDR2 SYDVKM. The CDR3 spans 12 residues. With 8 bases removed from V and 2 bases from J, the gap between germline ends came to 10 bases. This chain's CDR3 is CASQGQTYEQYF. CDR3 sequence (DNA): TGTGCCAGCCAAGGACAGACCTACGAGCAGTACTTC.

CDR3 in amino acids: CASSPQGARNQPQHF. The CDR3 DNA is TGTGCCAGCAGCCCGCAGGGGGCGCGCAATCAGCCCCAGCATTTT. The chain recombines TRBV9 with TRBJ1-5, with 8 bases matching TRBD1. CDR3 size: 15 residues. Trimming took 4 bases from V and 2 from J; bases not matched to a gene: 5. Germline values: CDR1 SGDLS, CDR2 YYNGEE.

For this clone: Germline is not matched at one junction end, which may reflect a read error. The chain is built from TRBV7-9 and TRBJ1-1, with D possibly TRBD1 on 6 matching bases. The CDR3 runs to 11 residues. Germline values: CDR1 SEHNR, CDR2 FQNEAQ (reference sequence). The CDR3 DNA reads TGTTCCAGCAGCTTCGACAGGGAAGCTTTCTTT. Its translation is CSSSFDREAFF.

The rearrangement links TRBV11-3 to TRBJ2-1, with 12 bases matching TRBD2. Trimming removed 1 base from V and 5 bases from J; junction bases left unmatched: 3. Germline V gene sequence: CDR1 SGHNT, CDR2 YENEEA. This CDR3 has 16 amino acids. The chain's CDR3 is CASSLGLAGGDNEQFF. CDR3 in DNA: TGTGCCAGCAGCTTAGGCCTAGCGGGAGGGGACAATGAGCAGTTCTTC.

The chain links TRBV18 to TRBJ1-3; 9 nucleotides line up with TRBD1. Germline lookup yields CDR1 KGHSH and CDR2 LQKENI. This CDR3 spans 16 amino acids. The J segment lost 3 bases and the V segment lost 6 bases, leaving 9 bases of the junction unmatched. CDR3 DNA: TGTGCCAGCTCCCCCATGGACAGGGGCGATGGAAACACCATATATTTT. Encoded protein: CASSPMDRGDGNTIYF. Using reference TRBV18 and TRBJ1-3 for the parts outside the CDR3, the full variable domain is NAGVMQNPRHLVRRRGQEARLRCSPMKGHSHVYWYRQLPEEGLKFMVYLQKENIIDESGMPKERFSAEFPKEGPSILRIQQVVRGDSAAYFCASSPMDRGDGNTIYFGEGSWLTVV.

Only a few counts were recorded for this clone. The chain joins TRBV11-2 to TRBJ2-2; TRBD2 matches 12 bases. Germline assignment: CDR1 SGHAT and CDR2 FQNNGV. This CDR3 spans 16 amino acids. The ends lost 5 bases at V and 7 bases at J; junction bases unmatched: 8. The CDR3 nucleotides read TGTGCCAGCAGCGTCTCTAGCGGGAGGGCAGGCGGGGAGCTGTTTTTT. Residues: CASSVSSGRAGGELFF.